This T cell receptor (beta chain) was profiled in a study of blood T cell repertoires in COVID-19. Original data processing: Amplification of reference gene primers provided the estimated nucleated cell counts. Here immunoSEQ multiplex PCR was the method, and the copy in TCRdb shows in-frame clones only, minus some. The DNA was the basis for D and trimming; V, J and clone size are from that table. This table has roughly 200,000 clones, about 70% appearing once. CDR1 is MNHEY and CDR2 is SVGAGI in the germline V gene. CDR3 length: 12 amino acids. Trimming shortened V by 6 bases and J by 3 bases, and 8 bases separated the two germline ends.

V and J are TRBV6-5 and TRBJ1-2; D gene unclear. Sequences were obtained from peripheral blood. The receptor was derived from a woman between 50 and 59 years old with active or convalescent COVID-19. In nucleotides, the CDR3 is TGTGCCAGCAGAACCGAGGACTATGGCTACACCTTC. Its translation: CASRTEDYGYTF.